This T cell receptor (beta chain) emerged from a study of OX40 agonist ivuxolimab in advanced cancers. For the study at large: Three patients showed partial responses: one hepatocellular carcinoma and two cutaneous melanoma cases. Study results and caveats: The study observed clonal expansion of CD4+ and CD8+ blood T cells by week 6 at 0.1 to 3.0 mg/kg.

Autoimmune disease history or systemic immunosuppression excluded patients. Regarding this clone: Its specificity is unknown.

Profiled with immunoSEQ multiplex PCR; TCRdb holds only in-frame clones, not every one. Of tens of thousands of clones listed, over 70% are singletons. The receptor's source is an adult with an advanced solid tumor such as melanoma, head and neck, liver or kidney cancer. Material: CD4+ or CD8+ T cells sorted from blood, obtained in a trial of the OX40 agonist ivuxolimab.

The CDR3 DNA is TGTGCCAGCAGACCGACGCTTCAGAATTCACCCCTCCACTTT. Amino acids: CASRPTLQNSPLHF. The genes are TRBV6-1 and TRBJ1-6; D call uncertain. CDR1 and CDR2 (germline): MNHNS, SASEGT. The length of the CDR3 is 14 residues. Trimming took 6 bases from V and 7 from J, leaving 13 bases between them.